Following are 17 T cell receptor beta chains from one sample sequenced in a study of beta chain features in type 1 diabetes. Their antigens are not known. All of the isolated RNA was reverse transcribed, so expressed TCRB transcripts were sequenced. Measured with immunoSEQ multiplex PCR; TCRdb has only the in-frame clones, and not every one. The sample lists about 15,000 clones; around three fifths were seen once. Study observations and caveats: TCRB CDR3s from Type 1 diabetes patients were moderately but significantly shorter in all four CD4+ subsets.

Sample: stem cell memory CD4+ T cells from blood. These receptors were obtained from a woman younger than 30 with type 1 diabetes.

This clone was observed a single time. The CDR3 here is CASSLVYGYTF. CDR3 sequence (DNA): TGTGCCAGCAGCCTCGTTTATGGCTACACCTTC. The genes are TRBV5-8 and TRBJ1-2; D is ambiguous. V was shortened by 4 bases and J by 5 bases, with 6 bases between the two germline ends. The CDR3 totals 11 residues. Germline assignment: CDR1 SGHTS and CDR2 YDEGEE.

The genes are TRBV9 and TRBJ2-7, with TRBD2 as a possible D gene (6 bases). The ends were cut back, 0 bases at V and 3 bases at J, with 10 bases in the middle. This CDR3 region has 14 residues. CDR1 SGDLS and CDR2 YYNGEE come from the germline V gene. The CDR3, as DNA: TGTGCCAGCAGCGTAGGGGGGGTAGGCTACGAGCAGTACTTC. Encoded protein: CASSVGGVGYEQYF.

A few counts support this clone. This chain links TRBV7-2 with TRBJ1-1; TRBD1 matches 7 bases. Germline lookup yields CDR1 SGHTA and CDR2 FQGNSA. V trimming: 5 bases; J trimming: 4 bases; junction bases outside the gene matches: 10. The CDR3 runs 15 residues. CDR3 sequence (DNA): TGTGCCAGCAGCCCCCGGACAGGACGCGTCACTGAAGCTTTCTTT. It specifies CASSPRTGRVTEAFF.

V and J are TRBV5-1 and TRBJ2-5; 7 positions agree with TRBD1. The J call may not be correct, given that the DNA end is closer to TRBJ2-7. There are 14 residues in the CDR3. Germline V gene sequence: CDR1 SGHRS, CDR2 YFSETQ. CDR3 in amino acids: CASRKEQGAYEQYF. The CDR3 bases are TGCGCCAGCAGAAAGGAGCAGGGGGCCTACGAGCAGTACTTC.

The J gene is TRBJ1-4, the V gene TRBV28; 9 bases line up with TRBD1. The CDR3 loop spans 16 amino acids. The ends lost 6 bases at V and 2 bases at J; junction bases unmatched: 7. The germline V gene encodes CDR1 MDHEN and CDR2 SYDVKM. CDR3 bases: TGTGCCAGCAGATTACAGGGGGCCCCTACTAATGAAAAACTGTTTTTT. Encoded protein: CASRLQGAPTNEKLFF.

The J gene is TRBJ2-3, the V gene TRBV7-2, with D possibly TRBD2 on 7 matching bases. CDR1 and CDR2 from the germline V gene are SGHTA and FQGNSA. The CDR3 sequence is 13 residues long. V lost 4 bases and J lost 11, with 16 bases in between. CDR3 protein: CASSSGGLTGQYF. In DNA form, the CDR3 reads TGTGCCAGCAGCTCGGGGGGCCTTACGGGGCAGTATTTT.

The chain recombines TRBV11-2 with TRBJ2-5, with 10 bases lining up with TRBD2. V lost 5 bases to trimming and J lost 3 bases; unmatched junction nucleotides: 12. Germline-derived CDR1 and CDR2 are SGHAT and FQNNGV. This CDR3 contains 17 residues. The CDR3 DNA reads TGTGCCAGCAGCCTCGGGGCTCTAGCGGGGGTGGAAGAGACCCAGTACTTC. Protein: CASSLGALAGVEETQYF.

J is TRBJ2-1 and V is TRBV2; D is perhaps TRBD2 (5 bases). CDR1 SNHLY and CDR2 FYNNEI come from the germline V gene. The CDR3 covers 15 residues. The ends were cut back, 4 bases at V and 9 bases at J, with 19 bases in the middle. The CDR3 region has the DNA TGTGCCAGCAGTGGAGGGCTACGTGACGTGCGTGAGCAGTTCTTC. Translated, it gives CASSGGLRDVREQFF.

The V gene is TRBV5-1, the J gene TRBJ1-1; a possible D gene is TRBD1 (5 bases). Between the trimmed V and J ends, which lost 4 bases and 3 bases, there was a span of 13 bases. Germline-derived CDR1 and CDR2 are SGHRS and YFSETQ. The CDR3 is made up of 14 amino acids. The CDR3 DNA is TGCGCCAGCAGCGGGGGGACGTCACACACTGAAGCTTTCTTT. It specifies CASSGGTSHTEAFF.

The chain couples TRBV5-4 to TRBJ2-1; a weak D match, TRBD2 (5 bases). Germline CDR1 SGHNT, CDR2 YYREEE (reference sequence). This CDR3 is built from 14 residues. Trimming took off 2 bases at V and 0 bases at J, with 6 bases between the two ends. The CDR3 sequence: CASSFAGSYNEQFF. The CDR3 DNA follows: TGTGCCAGCAGCTTCGCGGGCTCCTACAATGAGCAGTTCTTC.

This clone was found once. This chain uses TRBV18 with TRBJ2-7; D gene uncertain. Trimming removed 3 bases from V and 0 bases from J, with 12 bases in between. The length of the CDR3 is 15 residues. The germline gives CDR1 KGHSH, CDR2 LQKENI. The DNA for the CDR3 is TGTGCCAGCTCACCGCAGGCCAGTGGCTCCTACGAGCAGTACTTC. Its protein is CASSPQASGSYEQYF.

J is TRBJ2-2 and V is TRBV5-1; 9 bases fit TRBD1. V lost 5 bases and J lost 4; bases outside the gene matches: 6. The CDR3 contains 15 residues. Per germline, CDR1 SGHRS and CDR2 YFSETQ. The CDR3 nucleotides are TGCGCCAGCAGACCGGGACAGGGAATCACCGGGGAGCTGTTTTTT. It encodes CASRPGQGITGELFF.

The rearrangement links TRBV7-2 to TRBJ2-5, with TRBD1 matching 9 bases. The CDR3 is made up of 15 amino acids. Germline trimming cut 4 bases from V and 1 base from J; bases unmatched to any gene: 4. CDR1 SGHTA and CDR2 FQGNSA come from the germline V gene. DNA for the CDR3: TGTGCCAGCAGCTACGGGACAGGGTTCCAAGAGACCCAGTACTTC. Translating it yields CASSYGTGFQETQYF.

The chain combines TRBV15 with TRBJ2-7, with 7 bases matching TRBD1. CDR3 length: 15 residues. Germline-derived CDR1 and CDR2 are LNHNV and YYDKDF (reference sequence). With V trimmed by 1 base and J by 4 bases, 7 bases remained unmatched. The CDR3 loop is CATSRGTGLEYEQYF. The CDR3 DNA reads TGTGCCACCAGCAGAGGGACAGGTTTGGAATACGAGCAGTACTTC.

V and J are TRBV7-2 and TRBJ1-5; D is unresolved. In germline, CDR1 is SGHTA, CDR2 FQGNSA. The V gene lost 1 base and the J gene lost 6 bases, with 4 bases spanning the gap. The CDR3 covers 12 residues. CDR3: CASSLDIQPQHF. CDR3 coding DNA: TGTGCCAGCAGCTTAGACATTCAGCCCCAGCATTTT.

This clone was seen a single time. The chain uses TRBV6-5 and TRBJ1-1, with D possibly matching TRBD1 (5 bases). V lost 2 bases to trimming and J lost 0 bases, with 10 bases between them. The germline gives CDR1 MNHEY, CDR2 SVGAGI. CDR3 size: 15 residues. CDR3 nucleotide sequence: TGTGCCAGCAGTTACGGGGGGAGCATGAACACTGAAGCTTTCTTT. Translation gives CASSYGGSMNTEAFF.

The rearrangement joins TRBV19 to TRBJ2-6; a weak D match, TRBD1 (5 bases). Trimming stripped 3 bases from V and 1 base from J, with 19 bases between. The CDR3 consists of 19 residues. Germline V lookup: CDR1 LNHDA, CDR2 SQIVND (reference sequence). The CDR3 is CASSIGAPILGSGANVLTF. The CDR3 region has the DNA TGTGCCAGTAGTATTGGGGCTCCTATATTGGGTTCTGGGGCCAACGTCCTGACTTTC.